What follows describes a single T cell receptor (beta chain). Antigen unknown. The data derive from a study of monozygotic twins with inflammatory bowel disease. This CDR3 spans 16 amino acids. Per the germline V gene, CDR1 is LNHDA and CDR2 is SQIVND (reference sequence). From 3,500 to 4,500 ng of total RNA, each TCR library was prepared. UMIs bearing a 6-nucleotide sample barcode were added through template switching. Amplification used two nested PCRs: approximately 15 cycles, then around 9 cycles, on TCRalpha/TCRbeta cDNA. TCRdb re-called the 5' RACE reads, yielding one record per CDR3 amino acid sequence without DNA. The data show 95,000 to 110,000 distinct CDR3 sequences, and the top ten clones hold 1.5% to 2%. Study-level points and caveats: Among IBD patients, fewer clonotypes were shared with others than among healthy twins, especially with disease activity.

The receptor's source is a human donor with ulcerative colitis or Crohn's disease, or a healthy co-twin of an affected twin (not recorded which). What was sequenced was blood. The chain employs TRBV19 and TRBJ1-5; lacking DNA, the TRBD1 call made by TCRdb goes unchecked. This CDR3 reads CASSRMRDNLNQPQHF.